The 14 T cell receptor beta chains reported below all come from one sample, sequenced in a study of cytomegalovirus exposure and HLA in healthy donors listed by TCRdb under 2017. Library method: the immunoSEQ multiplex PCR assay. For the multiplex PCR, a mixture combining 60 forward primers for TCR Vbeta segments and 13 reverse primers for TCR Jbeta segments was used. Drawn from immuneACCESS, this table holds only the in-frame rearrangements with V and J called that TCRdb kept. Clones are partly lost; checked studies trace under half to an unresolved V gene and leave the rest unexplained. In all, the sample holds 150,000 to 200,000 clones, and around four fifths of those were seen once. Approximately 1.7% of the sample belongs to the ten largest clones. The sample taken for sequencing was PBMCs. These receptors came from a middle-aged man in good health and CMV-seropositive.

The V call is TRBV5-1, the J call TRBJ2-2, with a tentative D call TRBD2 (5 bases). This CDR3 contains 14 residues. Germline V gene sequence: CDR1 SGHRS, CDR2 YFSETQ. The V and J ends lost 2 bases and 5 bases respectively, with 10 bases between them. The CDR3 DNA sequence: TGCGCCAGCAGCTTAGGGAGTGGGACCGGGGAGCTGTTTTTT. Protein: CASSLGSGTGELFF.

This sequence joins TRBV5-4 and TRBJ2-7, with D possibly TRBD2 on 5 matching bases. The CDR3 spans 14 residues. Germline V gene data show CDR1 as SGHNT and CDR2 as YYREEE (reference sequence). Between the trimmed V and J ends, which lost 0 bases and 6 bases, there was a span of 13 bases. The CDR3 DNA follows: TGTGCCAGCAGCTTGGCCGTCGTGGGGAGCGAGCAGTACTTC. Residues: CASSLAVVGSEQYF.

V gene TRBV6-1 combines with J gene TRBJ2-7; D is perhaps TRBD2 (6 bases). In germline, CDR1 is MNHNS, CDR2 SASEGT. The CDR3 extends over 12 amino acids. V lost 3 bases to trimming and J lost 5 bases, with 8 bases between them. The CDR3 nucleotides are TGTGCCAGCAGTGACAGGAGGGACGAGCAGTACTTC. Encoded protein: CASSDRRDEQYF.

V gene TRBV28 combines with J gene TRBJ2-7; no clear D. Germline lookup yields CDR1 MDHEN and CDR2 SYDVKM. The CDR3 loop spans 15 amino acids. The germline V and J ends were trimmed by 5 bases and 4 bases, with 18 bases remaining between them. The CDR3, as DNA: TGTGCCAGCAGTCCTAATAACGAGCGATCATACGAGCAGTACTTC. Translated: CASSPNNERSYEQYF. The full variable domain, in which reference TRBV28 and TRBJ2-7 provide the parts outside the CDR3, is DVKVTQSSRYLVKRTGEKVFLECVQDMDHENMFWYRQDPGLGLRLIYFSYDVKMKEKGDIPEGYSVSREKKERFSLILESASTNQTSMYLCASSPNNERSYEQYFGPGTRLTVT.

The chain links TRBV7-3 to TRBJ2-1, with 7 bases identical to TRBD2. CDR1 and CDR2 from the germline V gene are SGHTA and FQGTGA. The length of the CDR3 is 16 residues. V shed 5 bases and J 1 base; nucleotides not matched to a gene: 8. CDR3 bases: TGTGCCAGCAGCACAGCCTCTAGCGGATCCTACAATGAGCAGTTCTTC. Amino acids: CASSTASSGSYNEQFF.

The rearrangement uses TRBV5-1 and TRBJ1-2; perhaps TRBD1 as D (5 bases). V was pared by 1 base and J by 4 bases, with 8 bases between. This CDR3 has 13 residues. Per the germline V gene, CDR1 is SGHRS and CDR2 is YFSETQ. This CDR3 reads CASSLTTVYGYTF. The CDR3 bases are TGCGCCAGCAGCTTGACGACAGTCTATGGCTACACCTTC.

The chain is built from TRBV10-1 and TRBJ2-7, with TRBD2 matching 8 bases. Trimming cost V 2 bases and J 2 bases; bases outside gene matches: 2. This CDR3 is 14 amino acids long. The germline gives CDR1 WNHNN, CDR2 SYGVQD (reference sequence). Here the CDR3 reads CASSEPGRAYEQYF. The CDR3 nucleotides read TGCGCCAGCAGTGAGCCCGGGAGGGCCTACGAGCAGTACTTC.

This chain connects TRBV10-3 to TRBJ2-3; D ambiguous. This CDR3 region has 15 residues. Germline V gene data show CDR1 as ENHRY and CDR2 as SYGVKD. The V end lost 4 bases, the J end lost 3 bases, and 14 bases lay between the germline ends. The DNA for the CDR3 is TGTGCCATCAGTGGTGGGTTGCAGGTTACAGATACGCAGTATTTT. Encoded protein: CAISGGLQVTDTQYF.

The V call is TRBV6-6, the J call TRBJ2-7; TRBD1 agrees at 7 bases. The germline V gene has CDR1 MNHNY and CDR2 SVGAGI (reference sequence). CDR3 size: 14 residues. The junction had 8 bases not matched to a gene; V was cut back by 5 bases and J by 4 bases. The CDR3, as DNA: TGTGCCAGCAGTGTCAGACAGGGCGGTTACGAGCAGTACTTC. Translation gives CASSVRQGGYEQYF.

The rearrangement uses TRBV28 and TRBJ2-5; TRBD2 is a possible D gene (5 bases). Per the germline V gene, CDR1 is MDHEN and CDR2 is SYDVKM. This CDR3 has 13 residues. V was cut by 2 bases and J by 2 bases, with 6 bases left in between. CDR3: CASSLGLQETQYF. The CDR3 nucleotides are TGTGCCAGCAGTTTAGGACTGCAAGAGACCCAGTACTTC.

This clone was detected only a few times. This chain uses TRBV6-5 with TRBJ2-2; 11 bases agree with TRBD1. V trimming: 0 bases; J trimming: 7 bases; junction bases outside the gene matches: 4. There are 16 residues in the CDR3. CDR1 MNHEY and CDR2 SVGAGI come from the germline V gene. As DNA, the CDR3 is TGTGCCAGCAGTTACTCAGGGACAGGGGGAGGCGGGGAGCTGTTTTTT. It codes for CASSYSGTGGGGELFF.

The chain carries TRBV27 and TRBJ2-7, with 7 bases fitting TRBD1. Per germline, CDR1 MNHEY and CDR2 SMNVEV (reference sequence). There are 17 residues in the CDR3. The V segment lost 8 bases and the J segment 2 bases; nucleotides outside the gene matches: 18. The CDR3 coding sequence is TGTGCCAGCTCCATAAAAAACAGTTGGGGACAGACCTACGAGCAGTACTTC. Residues: CASSIKNSWGQTYEQYF.

The gene calls are TRBV2 and TRBJ2-1; 7 positions match TRBD1. The CDR3 has 14 amino acids. CDR1 is SNHLY and CDR2 is FYNNEI in the germline V gene. V gave up 7 bases and J gave up 6 bases; unmatched junction bases: 9. The CDR3 DNA reads as TGTGCCAGCATTCCGGGACAGAGAATCAATGAGCAGTTCTTC. Protein sequence: CASIPGQRINEQFF.

V usage is TRBV11-3 and J usage is TRBJ2-7, with a weak D call TRBD2 (6 bases). Germline V gives CDR1 SGHNT, CDR2 YENEEA. There are 13 residues in the CDR3. The V and J ends lost 1 base and 5 bases respectively, with 9 bases between them. The CDR3, as DNA: TGTGCCAGCAGCTTAGTATCGGGGGACGAGCAGTACTTC. It encodes CASSLVSGDEQYF. Combining the CDR3 with reference TRBV11-3 and TRBJ2-7 gives the whole variable domain EAGVVQSPRYKIIEKKQPVAFWCNPISGHNTLYWYLQNLGQGPELLIRYENEEAVDDSQLPKDRFSAERLKGVDSTLKIQPAELGDSAVYLCASSLVSGDEQYFGPGTRLTVT.